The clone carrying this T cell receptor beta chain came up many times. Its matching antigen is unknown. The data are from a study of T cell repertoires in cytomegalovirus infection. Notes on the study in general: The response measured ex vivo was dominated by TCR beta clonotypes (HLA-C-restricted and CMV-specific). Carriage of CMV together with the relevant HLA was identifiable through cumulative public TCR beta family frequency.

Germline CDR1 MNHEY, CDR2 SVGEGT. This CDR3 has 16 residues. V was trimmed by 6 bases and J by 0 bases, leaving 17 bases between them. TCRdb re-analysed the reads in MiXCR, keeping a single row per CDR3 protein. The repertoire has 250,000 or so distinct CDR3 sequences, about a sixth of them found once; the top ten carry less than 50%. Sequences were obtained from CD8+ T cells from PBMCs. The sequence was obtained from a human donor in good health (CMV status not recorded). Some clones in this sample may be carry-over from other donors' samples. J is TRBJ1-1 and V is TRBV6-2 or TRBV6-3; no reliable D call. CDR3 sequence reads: CASSALGGNLNTEAFF. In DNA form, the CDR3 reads TGTGCCAGCAGCGCTTTGGGAGGCAATTTGAACACTGAAGCTTTCTTT.